A single sample gave rise to the 3 T cell receptor beta chains below, sequenced in a study of blood T cell repertoires in COVID-19. Using immunoSEQ multiplex PCR, the repertoire was profiled, and TCRdb retains in-frame clones only, with some absent. The data hold more than 100,000 clones, with less than 90% observed a single time. Specimen: peripheral blood. These receptors were collected from a man aged 55 to 70 with acute or convalescent COVID-19.

This clone came up a few times. The chain links TRBV29-1 to TRBJ1-1, with 7 nucleotides matching TRBD1. The CDR3 covers 13 residues. The germline gives CDR1 SQVTM, CDR2 ANQGSEA. Unmatched junction bases numbered 12, after V lost 4 bases and J lost 10 bases. CDR3 DNA sequence: TGCAGCGTTGTGAGCGACAGGGTAGGGGCAGCTTTCTTT. It specifies CSVVSDRVGAAFF.

The chain couples TRBV27 to TRBJ1-4; perhaps TRBD1 as D (6 bases). The CDR3 loop spans 14 amino acids. CDR1 and CDR2 (germline): MNHEY, SMNVEV (reference sequence). The V and J ends lost 8 bases and 8 bases respectively, with 18 bases between them. The CDR3 DNA reads TGTGCCAGCCGGGACATGTCCGGGGGGGAAAAACTGTTTTTT. As protein: CASRDMSGGEKLFF. Together with reference TRBV27 and TRBJ1-4, the CDR3 gives the full variable domain: EAQVTQNPRYLITVTGKKLTVTCSQNMNHEYMSWYRQDPGLGLRQIYYSMNVEVTDKGDVPEGYKVSRKEKRNFPLILESPSPNQTSLYFCASRDMSGGEKLFFGSGTQLSVL.

This chain joins TRBV5-1 and TRBJ2-1; 11 bases fit TRBD2. Germline V gene lookup returns CDR1 SGHRS and CDR2 YFSETQ. CDR3 length equals 17 residues. V gave up 4 bases and J gave up 2 bases; unmatched junction bases: 8. The CDR3 reads CASSPGLAEGAYNEQFF. The CDR3 region has the DNA TGCGCCAGCAGCCCGGGACTAGCGGAGGGAGCCTACAATGAGCAGTTCTTC.